This TCR beta chain emerged from a study of blood T cell repertoires in COVID-19. On the study more broadly: Samples taken during acute and convalescent COVID-19 were collected in the United States, Italy and Spain.

The table came from immunoSEQ multiplex PCR; TCRdb's copy has only in-frame clones and leaves some out. The sample holds about 180,000 clones, around 86% seen once. CDR3 length equals 19 residues. Germline assignment: CDR1 SGHDN and CDR2 FVKESK. Unmatched junction bases numbered 8, after V lost 0 bases and J lost 1 base. Study members were between roughly 18 and 100 years old and lived in 24 US regions. Cohort allocation depended upon clinical history that participants reported. All recovered Cohort 3 donors got two negative PCRs, got clearance, or saw symptom resolution. Sequences were obtained from PBMCs or T cells enriched from blood (not recorded which). The V call is TRBV14, the J call TRBJ2-6; 8 positions match TRBD1. The TCR sequence derives from a woman in her 30s who had recovered from COVID-19. Here the CDR3 DNA reads TGTGCCAGCAGCCAAGAACGGAGGACAGGGCCTTCTGGGGCCAACGTCCTGACTTTC. Residues: CASSQERRTGPSGANVLTF.